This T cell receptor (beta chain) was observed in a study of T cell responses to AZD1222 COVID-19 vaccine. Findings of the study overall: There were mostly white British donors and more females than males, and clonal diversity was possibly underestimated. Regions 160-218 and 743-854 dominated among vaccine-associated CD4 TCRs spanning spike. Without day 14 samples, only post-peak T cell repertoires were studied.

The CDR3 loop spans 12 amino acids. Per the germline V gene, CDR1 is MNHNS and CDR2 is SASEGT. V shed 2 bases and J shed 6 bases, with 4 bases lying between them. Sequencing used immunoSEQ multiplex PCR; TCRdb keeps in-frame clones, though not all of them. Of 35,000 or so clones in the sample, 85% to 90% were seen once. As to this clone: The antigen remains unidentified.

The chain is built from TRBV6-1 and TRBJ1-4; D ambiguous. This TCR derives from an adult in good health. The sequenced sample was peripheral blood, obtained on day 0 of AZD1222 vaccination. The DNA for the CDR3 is TGTGCCAGCAGTGAAATGTATGAAAAACTGTTTTTT. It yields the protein CASSEMYEKLFF.